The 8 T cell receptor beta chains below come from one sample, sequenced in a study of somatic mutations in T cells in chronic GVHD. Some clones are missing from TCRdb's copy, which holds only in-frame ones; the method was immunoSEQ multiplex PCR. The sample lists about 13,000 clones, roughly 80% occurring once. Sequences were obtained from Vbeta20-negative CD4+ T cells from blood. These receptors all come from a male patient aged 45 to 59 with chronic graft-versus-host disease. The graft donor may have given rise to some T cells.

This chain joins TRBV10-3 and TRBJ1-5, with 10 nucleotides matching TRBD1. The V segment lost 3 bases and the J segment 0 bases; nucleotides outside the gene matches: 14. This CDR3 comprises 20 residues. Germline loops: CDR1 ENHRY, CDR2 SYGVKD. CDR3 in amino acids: CAISDSRPGTGVYSNQPQHF. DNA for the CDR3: TGTGCCATCAGTGACTCACGTCCCGGGACAGGGGTCTATAGCAATCAGCCCCAGCATTTT.

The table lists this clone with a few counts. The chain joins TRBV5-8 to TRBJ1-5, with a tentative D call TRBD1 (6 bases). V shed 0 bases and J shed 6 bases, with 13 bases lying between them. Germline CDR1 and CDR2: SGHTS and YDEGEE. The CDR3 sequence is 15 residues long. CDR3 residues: CASSLVQGSVQPQHF. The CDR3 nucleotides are TGTGCCAGCAGCTTGGTACAGGGCTCTGTTCAGCCCCAGCATTTT.

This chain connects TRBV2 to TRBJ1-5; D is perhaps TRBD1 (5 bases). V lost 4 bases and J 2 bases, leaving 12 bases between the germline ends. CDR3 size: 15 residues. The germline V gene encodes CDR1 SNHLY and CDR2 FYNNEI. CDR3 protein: CASSVWGLGNQPQHF. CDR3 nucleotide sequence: TGTGCCAGCAGTGTGTGGGGCCTTGGCAATCAGCCCCAGCATTTT.

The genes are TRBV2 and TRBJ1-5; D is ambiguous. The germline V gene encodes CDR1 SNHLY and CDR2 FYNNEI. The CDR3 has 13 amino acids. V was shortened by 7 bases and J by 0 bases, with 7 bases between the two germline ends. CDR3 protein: CASMRVSNQPQHF. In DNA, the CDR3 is TGTGCCAGCATGAGAGTTAGCAATCAGCCCCAGCATTTT.

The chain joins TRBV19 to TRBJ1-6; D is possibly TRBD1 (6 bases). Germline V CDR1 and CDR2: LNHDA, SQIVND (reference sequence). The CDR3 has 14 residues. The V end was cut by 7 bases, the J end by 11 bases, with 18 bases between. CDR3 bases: TGTGCCAGTACTTCAGGGGCAGGAACGGCACCCCTCCACTTT. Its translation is CASTSGAGTAPLHF. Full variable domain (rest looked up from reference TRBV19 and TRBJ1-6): DGGITQSPKYLFRKEGQNVTLSCEQNLNHDAMYWYRQDPGQGLRLIYYSQIVNDFQKGDIAEGYSVSREKKESFPLTVTSAQKNPTAFYLCASTSGAGTAPLHFGNGTRLTVT.

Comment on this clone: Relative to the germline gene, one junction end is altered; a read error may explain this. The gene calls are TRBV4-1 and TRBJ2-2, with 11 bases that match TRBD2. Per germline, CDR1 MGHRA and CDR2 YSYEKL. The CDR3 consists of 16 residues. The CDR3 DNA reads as TGCGCCAGCAGCCAGGGACTAGCGGCATACACCGGGGAGCTGCTTTTT. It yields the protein CASSQGLAAYTGELLF.

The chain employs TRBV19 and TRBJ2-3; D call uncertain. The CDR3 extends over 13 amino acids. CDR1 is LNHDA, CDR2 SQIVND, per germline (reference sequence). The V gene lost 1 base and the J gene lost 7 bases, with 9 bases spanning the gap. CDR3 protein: CASSIASVYTQYF. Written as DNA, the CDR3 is TGTGCCAGTAGTATAGCCTCGGTATATACGCAGTATTTT.

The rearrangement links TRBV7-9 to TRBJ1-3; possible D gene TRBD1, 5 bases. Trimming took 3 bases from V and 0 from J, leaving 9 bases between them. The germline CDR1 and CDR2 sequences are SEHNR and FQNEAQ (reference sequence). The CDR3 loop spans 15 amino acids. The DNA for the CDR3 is TGTGCCAGCAGCTTGGCAGGGTTCTCTGGAAACACCATATATTTT. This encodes CASSLAGFSGNTIYF.